This TCR beta chain was sequenced in a study of cytomegalovirus exposure and HLA in healthy donors. Germline V gene data show CDR1 as SGHTA and CDR2 as FQGNSA. The length of the CDR3 is 16 residues. The ends were cut back, 5 bases at V and 0 bases at J, with 16 bases in the middle. The PCR used 60 Vbeta and 13 Jbeta primers. Method: immunoSEQ multiplex PCR; TCRdb's copy keeps in-frame clones and lacks some. The table includes around 150,000 clones, 84% detected once. Sequenced: PBMCs. The TCR was taken from a man between 18 and 35 years old in good health and CMV-seronegative. The chain uses TRBV7-2 and TRBJ1-1; the D gene is possibly TRBD1 (6 bases). The CDR3 nucleotides are TGTGCCAGCAGCCTCCGGGGGGGCAGGATGAACACTGAAGCTTTCTTT. Protein sequence: CASSLRGGRMNTEAFF.